This T cell receptor beta chain was profiled in a study of cytotoxic CD8 clonotypes in ibrutinib-treated CLL. Across the study: Investigators reported approximately 25 partial and 2 complete responses; after median roughly 70 months, 14 patients remained remitted and some 12 progressed. Regarding the study as a whole: Clonality rose at ibrutinib response and fell back toward baseline at progression. The study found public clonotypes uncommon, contracting or stable on treatment.

Note on this clone: Antigen specificity is unknown.

Cryopreserved PBMCs supplied approximately 2 micrograms of genomic DNA for TCR beta libraries. Produced via immunoSEQ multiplex PCR; TCRdb's table is partial and in-frame only. Of 150,000 or so clones in the sample, around 80% were seen once. The CDR3 consists of 15 residues. V shed 0 bases and J 4 bases; nucleotides not matched to a gene: 2. The germline gives CDR1 SGHTA, CDR2 FQGNSA. The receptor was isolated from a human donor with chronic lymphocytic leukemia. The chain uses TRBV7-2 and TRBJ2-7, with TRBD2 identical over 11 bases. Here the sequenced sample was PBMCs, taken after 12 months of ibrutinib treatment. In DNA form, the CDR3 reads TGTGCCAGCAGCTTAGCGTGGACTAGCGGGTACGAGCAGTACTTC. Protein product: CASSLAWTSGYEQYF.